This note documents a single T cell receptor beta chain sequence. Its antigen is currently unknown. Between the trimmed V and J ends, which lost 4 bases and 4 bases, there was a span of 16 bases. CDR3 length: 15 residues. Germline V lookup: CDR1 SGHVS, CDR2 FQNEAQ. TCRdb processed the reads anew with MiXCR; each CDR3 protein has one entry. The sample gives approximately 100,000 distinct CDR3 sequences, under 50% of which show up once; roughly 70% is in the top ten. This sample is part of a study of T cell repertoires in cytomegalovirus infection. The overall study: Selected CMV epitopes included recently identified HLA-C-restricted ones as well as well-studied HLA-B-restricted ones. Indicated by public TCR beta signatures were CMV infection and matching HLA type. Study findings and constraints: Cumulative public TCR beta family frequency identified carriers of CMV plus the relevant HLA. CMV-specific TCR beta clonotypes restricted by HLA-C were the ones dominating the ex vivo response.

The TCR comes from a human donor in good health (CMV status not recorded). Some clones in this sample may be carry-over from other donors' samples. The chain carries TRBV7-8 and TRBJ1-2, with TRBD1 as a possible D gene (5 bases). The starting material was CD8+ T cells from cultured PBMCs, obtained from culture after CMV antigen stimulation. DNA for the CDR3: TGTGCCAGCAGCTCACGACAGCGACGAGGCTATGGCTACACCTTC. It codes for CASSSRQRRGYGYTF.